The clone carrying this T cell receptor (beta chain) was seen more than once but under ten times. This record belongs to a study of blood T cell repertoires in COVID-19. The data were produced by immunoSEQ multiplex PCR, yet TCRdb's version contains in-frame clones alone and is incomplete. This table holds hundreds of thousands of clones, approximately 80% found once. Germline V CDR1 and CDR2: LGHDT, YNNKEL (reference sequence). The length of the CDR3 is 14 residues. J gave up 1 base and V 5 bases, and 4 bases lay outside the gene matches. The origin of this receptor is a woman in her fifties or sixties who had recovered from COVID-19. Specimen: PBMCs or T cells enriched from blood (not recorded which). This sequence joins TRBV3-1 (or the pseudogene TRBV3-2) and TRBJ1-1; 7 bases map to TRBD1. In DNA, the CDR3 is TGTGCCAGCAGCAGGGGGCAGGGGAACACTGAAGCTTTCTTT. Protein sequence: CASSRGQGNTEAFF.